The T cell receptor beta chain under discussion was sequenced for a study of T-cell memory formation after mild COVID-19. Germline V CDR1 and CDR2: ENHRY, SYGVKD. V lost 11 bases, J lost 2 bases, and 16 bases lay in between. This CDR3 comprises 13 residues. Overall study results and limits: Day 37-peaking second-wave clones had unconfirmed SARS-CoV-2 specificity. Memory sampled before infection contained some responding clones, suggesting cross-reactive memory joined.

TCRdb redid the calling of the 5' RACE reads with MiXCR, one entry per CDR3 protein. The sample has hundreds of thousands of distinct CDR3 sequences, 20% to 25% seen once. The sample holds many counts of this clonotype. Its cognate antigen is unknown. What was sequenced was PBMCs or a T cell subset sorted from them (not recorded which). J is TRBJ2-7 and V is TRBV10-3; TRBD1 is a possible D gene (5 bases). The TCR originated in an adult woman who had mild COVID-19 (a few samples of this study predate the infection). Cell type and time point are not known. The CDR3 loop reads CAVLSTAAYEQYF. The CDR3 DNA sequence: TGTGCCGTTCTTTCGACAGCTGCCTACGAGCAGTACTTC.